This is a list of T cell receptor beta chains from one sample in a study of monozygotic twins with inflammatory bowel disease. TCRdb reworked the 5' RACE reads into one entry per CDR3 protein, no DNA. Its listing shows about 330,000 distinct CDR3 sequences. The sample taken for sequencing was blood. The receptors originated from a human donor with ulcerative colitis or Crohn's disease, or a healthy co-twin of an affected twin (not recorded which). The CDR3 runs from the conserved cysteine through the conserved F or W. Each record gives: V gene, J gene, CDR3 length, CDR3 protein.

>TRBV29-1|TRBJ1-2|13
CSVPGQGNYGYTF
>TRBV6-5|TRBJ1-5|16
CASSYSIGRSDQPQHF
>TRBV5-1|TRBJ2-5|18
CASSFLGGGTVHLETQYF
>TRBV5-1|TRBJ2-1|14
CASSLEGGMDEQFF
>TRBV20-1|TRBJ2-7|14
CSARGPGFPYEQYF
>TRBV4-1|TRBJ2-7|15
CASSPFPSVPYEQYF
>TRBV7-9|TRBJ1-6|17
CASSLSQGSSYNSPLHF
>TRBV5-1|TRBJ2-2|16
CASSLDVPVKAGELFF
>TRBV20-1|TRBJ2-3|13
CSARAAEGDTQYF
>TRBV12-3/TRBV12-4|TRBJ1-1|14
CASSLAGGRAEAFF
>TRBV29-1|TRBJ2-5|12
CSVGWGQETQYF
>TRBV20-1|TRBJ2-5|13
CSALGVGGETQYF